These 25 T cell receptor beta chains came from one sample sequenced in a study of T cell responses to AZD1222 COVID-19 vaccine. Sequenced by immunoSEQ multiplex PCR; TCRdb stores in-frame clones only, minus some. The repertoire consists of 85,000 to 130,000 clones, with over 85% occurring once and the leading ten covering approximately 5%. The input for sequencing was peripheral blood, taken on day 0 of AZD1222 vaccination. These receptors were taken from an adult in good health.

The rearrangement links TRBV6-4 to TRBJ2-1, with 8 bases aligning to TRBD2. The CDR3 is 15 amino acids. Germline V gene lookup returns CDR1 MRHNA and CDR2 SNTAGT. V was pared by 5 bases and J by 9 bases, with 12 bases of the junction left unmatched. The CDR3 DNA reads TGTGCCAGCAGTCCTGAGGCGGGAGGCCAACGTGAGCAGTTCTTC. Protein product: CASSPEAGGQREQFF.

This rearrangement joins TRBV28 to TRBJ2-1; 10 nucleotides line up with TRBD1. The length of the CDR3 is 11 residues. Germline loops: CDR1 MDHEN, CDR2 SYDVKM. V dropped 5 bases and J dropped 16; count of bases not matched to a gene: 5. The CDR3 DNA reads TGTGCCAGCAGTCCGGGGACAGGGGACTTCTTC. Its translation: CASSPGTGDFF.

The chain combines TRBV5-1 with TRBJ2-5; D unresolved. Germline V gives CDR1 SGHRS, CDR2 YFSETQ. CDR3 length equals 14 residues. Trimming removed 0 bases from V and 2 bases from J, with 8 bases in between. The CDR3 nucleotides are TGCGCCAGCAGCTTGGCGGCCGGTCAAGAGACCCAGTACTTC. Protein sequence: CASSLAAGQETQYF.

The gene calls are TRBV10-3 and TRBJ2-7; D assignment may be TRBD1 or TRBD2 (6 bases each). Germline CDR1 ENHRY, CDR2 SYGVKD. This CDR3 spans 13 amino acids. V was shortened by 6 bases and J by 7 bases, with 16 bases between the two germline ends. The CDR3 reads CAIRDPRGQEQYF. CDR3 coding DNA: TGTGCCATCAGAGACCCCCGGGGGCAGGAGCAGTACTTC.

The CDR3 spells CASSPSGRPHNEQFF. The CDR3 nucleotides read TGTGCCAGCAGCCCTAGCGGGAGGCCCCACAATGAGCAGTTCTTC. This sequence joins TRBV7-9 and TRBJ2-1; the match to TRBD2 covers 11 bases. The V segment lost 5 bases and the J segment 5 bases; nucleotides outside the gene matches: 5. This CDR3 region has 15 residues. Germline V gene sequence: CDR1 SEHNR, CDR2 FQNEAQ (reference sequence). Full variable domain (missing parts from reference TRBV7-9 and TRBJ2-1): DTGVSQNPRHKITKRGQNVTFRCDPISEHNRLYWYRQTLGQGPEFLTYFQNEAQLEKSRLLSDRFSAERPKGSFSTLEIQRTEQGDSAMYLCASSPSGRPHNEQFFGPGTRLTVL.

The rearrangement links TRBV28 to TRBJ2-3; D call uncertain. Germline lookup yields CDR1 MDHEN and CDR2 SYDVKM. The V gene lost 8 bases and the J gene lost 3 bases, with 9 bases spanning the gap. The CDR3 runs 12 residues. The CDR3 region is CASRVPTDTQYF. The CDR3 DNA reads TGTGCCAGCCGGGTACCGACAGATACGCAGTATTTT.

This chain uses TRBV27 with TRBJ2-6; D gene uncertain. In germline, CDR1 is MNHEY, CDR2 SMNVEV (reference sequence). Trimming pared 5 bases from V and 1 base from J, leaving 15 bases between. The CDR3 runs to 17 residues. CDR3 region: CASSKRKSYSGANVLTF. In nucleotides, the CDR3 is TGTGCCAGCAGTAAGAGAAAGTCCTATTCTGGGGCCAACGTCCTGACTTTC.

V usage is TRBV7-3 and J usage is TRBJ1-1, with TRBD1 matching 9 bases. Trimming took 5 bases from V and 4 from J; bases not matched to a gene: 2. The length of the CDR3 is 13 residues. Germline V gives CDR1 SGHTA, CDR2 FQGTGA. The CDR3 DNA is TGTGCCAGCAGCATACAGGGGGCCACTGAAGCTTTCTTT. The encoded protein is CASSIQGATEAFF.

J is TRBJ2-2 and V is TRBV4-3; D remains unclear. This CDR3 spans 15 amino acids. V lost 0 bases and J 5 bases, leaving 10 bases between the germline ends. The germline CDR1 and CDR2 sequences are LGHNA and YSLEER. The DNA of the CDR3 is TGCGCCAGCAGCCAAGATACCGAAAAAACCGGGGAGCTGTTTTTT. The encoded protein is CASSQDTEKTGELFF.

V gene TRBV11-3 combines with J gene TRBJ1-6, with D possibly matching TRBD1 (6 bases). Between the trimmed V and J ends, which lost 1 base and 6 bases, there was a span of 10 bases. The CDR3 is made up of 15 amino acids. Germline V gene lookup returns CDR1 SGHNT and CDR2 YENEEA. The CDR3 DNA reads TGTGCCAGCAGCTTAGTGTCGGGGGCTAATTCACCCCTCCACTTT. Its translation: CASSLVSGANSPLHF.

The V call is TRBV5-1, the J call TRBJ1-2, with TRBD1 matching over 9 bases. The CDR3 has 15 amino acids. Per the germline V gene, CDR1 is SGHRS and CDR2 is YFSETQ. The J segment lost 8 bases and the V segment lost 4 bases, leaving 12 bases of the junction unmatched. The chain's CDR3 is CASSLNPRDRDGYTF. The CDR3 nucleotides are TGCGCCAGCAGCCTTAACCCCCGGGACAGGGACGGCTACACCTTC. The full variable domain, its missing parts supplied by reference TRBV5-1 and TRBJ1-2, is KAGVTQTPRYLIKTRGQQVTLSCSPISGHRSVSWYQQTPGQGLQFLFEYFSETQRNKGNFPGRFSGRQFSNSRSEMNVSTLELGDSALYLCASSLNPRDRDGYTFGSGTRLTVV.

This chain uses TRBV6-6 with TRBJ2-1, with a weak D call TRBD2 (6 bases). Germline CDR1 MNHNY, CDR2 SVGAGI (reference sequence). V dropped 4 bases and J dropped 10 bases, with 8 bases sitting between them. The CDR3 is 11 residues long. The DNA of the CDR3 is TGTGCCAGCAGTTCGGGACTGGAGCAGTTCTTC. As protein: CASSSGLEQFF.

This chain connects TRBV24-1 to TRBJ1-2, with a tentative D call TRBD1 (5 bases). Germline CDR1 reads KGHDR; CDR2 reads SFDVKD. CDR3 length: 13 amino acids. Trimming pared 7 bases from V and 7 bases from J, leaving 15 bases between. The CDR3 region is CATSAGGDPGYTF. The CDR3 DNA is TGTGCCACCAGCGCCGGGGGGGATCCTGGCTACACCTTC.

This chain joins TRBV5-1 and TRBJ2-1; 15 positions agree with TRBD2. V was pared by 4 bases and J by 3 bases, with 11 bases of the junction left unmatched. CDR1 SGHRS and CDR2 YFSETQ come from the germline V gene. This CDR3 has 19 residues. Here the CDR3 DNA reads TGCGCCAGCAGCCCGGCGGGACTAGCGGGAGGCCAGTTCTACAATGAGCAGTTCTTC. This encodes CASSPAGLAGGQFYNEQFF.

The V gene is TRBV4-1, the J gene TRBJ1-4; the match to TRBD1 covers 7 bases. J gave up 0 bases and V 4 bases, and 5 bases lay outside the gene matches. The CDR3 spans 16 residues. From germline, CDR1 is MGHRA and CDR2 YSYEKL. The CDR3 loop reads CASSLTGDPTNEKLFF. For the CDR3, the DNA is TGCGCCAGCAGCCTTACAGGGGACCCAACTAATGAAAAACTGTTTTTT.

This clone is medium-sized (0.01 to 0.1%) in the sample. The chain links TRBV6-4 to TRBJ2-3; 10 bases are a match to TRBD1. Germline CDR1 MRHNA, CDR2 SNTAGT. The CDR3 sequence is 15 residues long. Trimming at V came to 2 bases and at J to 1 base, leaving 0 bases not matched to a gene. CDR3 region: CASSDGTGGTDTQYF. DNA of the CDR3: TGTGCCAGCAGTGACGGGACAGGGGGCACAGATACGCAGTATTTT.

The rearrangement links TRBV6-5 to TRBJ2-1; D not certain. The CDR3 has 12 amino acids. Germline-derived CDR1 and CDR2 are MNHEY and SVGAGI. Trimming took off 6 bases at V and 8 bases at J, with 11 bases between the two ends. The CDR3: CASRGLDDEQFF. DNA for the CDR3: TGTGCCAGCAGGGGGTTGGACGATGAGCAGTTCTTC.

The CDR3 DNA reads as TGCGCCAGCAGGGCGGGACAAAGCTCCTACAATGAGCAGTTCTTC. This translates into CASRAGQSSYNEQFF. This chain joins TRBV5-1 and TRBJ2-1; either TRBD1 or TRBD2 may fit D (6 bases each). CDR3 length: 15 residues. Germline V gene lookup returns CDR1 SGHRS and CDR2 YFSETQ. V lost 5 bases to trimming and J lost 0 bases, with 12 bases between them.

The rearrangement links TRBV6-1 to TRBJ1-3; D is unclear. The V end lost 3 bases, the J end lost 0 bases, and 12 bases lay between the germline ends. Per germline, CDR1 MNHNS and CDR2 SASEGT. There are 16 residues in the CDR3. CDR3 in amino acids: CASSDSGDYSGNTIYF. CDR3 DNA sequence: TGTGCCAGCAGTGATTCGGGCGACTACTCTGGAAACACCATATATTTT.

Here the CDR3 reads CASSPSGQGMRGYTF. The CDR3 bases are TGTGCCAGCAGCCCGTCCGGACAGGGGATGAGAGGCTACACCTTC. The chain carries TRBV3-1 (or the pseudogene TRBV3-2) and TRBJ1-2, with 9 positions matching TRBD1. Germline V CDR1 and CDR2: LGHDT, YNNKEL (reference sequence). Trimming took 4 bases from V and 8 from J; bases not matched to a gene: 11. CDR3 length: 15 amino acids.

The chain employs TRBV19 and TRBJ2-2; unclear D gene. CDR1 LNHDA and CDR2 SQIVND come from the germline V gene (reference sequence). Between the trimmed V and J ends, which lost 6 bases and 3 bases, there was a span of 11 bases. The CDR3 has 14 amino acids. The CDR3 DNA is TGTGCCAGTAGCCGAGTGATGGACACCGGGGAGCTGTTTTTT. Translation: CASSRVMDTGELFF.

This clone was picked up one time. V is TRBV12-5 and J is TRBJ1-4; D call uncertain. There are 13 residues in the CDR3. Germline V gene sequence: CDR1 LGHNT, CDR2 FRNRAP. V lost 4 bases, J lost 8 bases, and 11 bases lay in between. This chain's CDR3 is CASGSRHSEKLFF. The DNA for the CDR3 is TGTGCTAGTGGTTCGAGGCATAGCGAAAAACTGTTTTTT.

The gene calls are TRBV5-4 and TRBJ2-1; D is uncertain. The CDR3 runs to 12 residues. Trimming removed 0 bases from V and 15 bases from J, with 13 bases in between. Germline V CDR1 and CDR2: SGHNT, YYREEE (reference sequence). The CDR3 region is CASSLGAQGRFF. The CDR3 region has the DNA TGTGCCAGCAGCTTGGGCGCCCAAGGCCGGTTCTTC.

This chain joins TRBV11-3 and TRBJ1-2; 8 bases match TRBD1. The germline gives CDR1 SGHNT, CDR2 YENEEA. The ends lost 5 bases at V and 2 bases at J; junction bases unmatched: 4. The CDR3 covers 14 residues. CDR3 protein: CASSPRTGNYGYTF. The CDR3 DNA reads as TGTGCCAGCAGCCCCCGGACAGGGAACTATGGCTACACCTTC.

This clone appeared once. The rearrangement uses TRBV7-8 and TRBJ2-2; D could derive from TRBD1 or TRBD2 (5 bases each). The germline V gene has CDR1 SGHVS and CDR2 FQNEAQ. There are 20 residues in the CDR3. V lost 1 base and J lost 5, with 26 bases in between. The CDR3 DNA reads TGTGCCAGCAGCTTAGGGCGGGCCGGTCAGGGCTTAGCGTTTACCGGGGAGCTGTTTTTT. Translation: CASSLGRAGQGLAFTGELFF.